The sequence of this T cell receptor beta chain was determined in a study of cytomegalovirus exposure and HLA in healthy donors. Broader study findings: Fewer N-insertions (relative to the roughly 730-donor mean) were reportedly seen in an Asian-associated ancestry cluster in a later analysis. CMV serostatus was the only recorded immune exposure for donors. Researchers catalogued 150 or so TCR beta chains as cytomegalovirus-associated. In an earlier analysis, most TCR beta V segments were productive about 87% or about 30% of the time.

This PCR relied on a set of 60 Vbeta primers and 13 Jbeta primers. Repertoires were generated with immunoSEQ multiplex PCR, while TCRdb's copy carries only in-frame clones and drops some. Found here are 70,000 or so clones; the top ten clones hold less than 6%. The CDR3 consists of 16 residues. Trimming left V 1 base short and J 3 bases short, with 13 bases between. CDR1 and CDR2 (germline): SGHNT, YYREEE (reference sequence). As to this clone: Its target is not known.

The sample consisted of PBMCs. The J gene is TRBJ2-2, the V gene TRBV5-4; D is possibly TRBD1 (5 bases). This clonotype was obtained from a man aged 35 to 55 in good health and CMV-seronegative. Here the CDR3 DNA reads TGTGCCAGCAGCTTGCAAAGGGGCGCGGACACCGGGGAGCTGTTTTTT. Its translation: CASSLQRGADTGELFF. Supplemented by reference TRBV5-4 and TRBJ2-2, the full variable domain reads ETGVTQSPTHLIKTRGQQVTLRCSSQSGHNTVSWYQQALGQGPQFIFQYYREEENGRGNFPPRFSGLQFPNYSSELNVNALELDDSALYLCASSLQRGADTGELFFGEGSRLTVL.